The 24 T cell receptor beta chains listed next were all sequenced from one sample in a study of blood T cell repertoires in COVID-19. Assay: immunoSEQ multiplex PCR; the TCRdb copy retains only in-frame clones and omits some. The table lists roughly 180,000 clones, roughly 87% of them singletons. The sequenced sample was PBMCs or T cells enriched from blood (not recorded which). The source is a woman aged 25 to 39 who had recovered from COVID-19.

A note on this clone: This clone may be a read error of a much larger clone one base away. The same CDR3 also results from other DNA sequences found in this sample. CDR3 sequence (DNA): TGTGCCAGCAGCCAAACAGGGAACACTGAAGCTTTCTTT. Its translation: CASSQTGNTEAFF. The V gene is TRBV7-3, the J gene TRBJ1-1, with a possible D match to TRBD1 (5 bases). Germline CDR1 reads SGHTA; CDR2 reads FQGTGA. Trimming removed 5 bases at V and 1 base at J, with 8 bases between. The CDR3 consists of 13 residues.

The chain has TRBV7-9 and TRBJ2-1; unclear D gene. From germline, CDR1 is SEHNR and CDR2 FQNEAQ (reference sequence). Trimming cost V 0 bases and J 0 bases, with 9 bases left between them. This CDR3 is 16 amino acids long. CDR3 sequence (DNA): TGTGCCAGCAGCTTAGCGCCCCGGAGCTCCTACAATGAGCAGTTCTTC. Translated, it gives CASSLAPRSSYNEQFF. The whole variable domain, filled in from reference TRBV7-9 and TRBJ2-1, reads DTGVSQNPRHKITKRGQNVTFRCDPISEHNRLYWYRQTLGQGPEFLTYFQNEAQLEKSRLLSDRFSAERPKGSFSTLEIQRTEQGDSAMYLCASSLAPRSSYNEQFFGPGTRLTVL.

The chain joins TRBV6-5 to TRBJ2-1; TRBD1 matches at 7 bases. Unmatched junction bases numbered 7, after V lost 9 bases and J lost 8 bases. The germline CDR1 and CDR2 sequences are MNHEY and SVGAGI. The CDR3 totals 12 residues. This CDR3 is CASHRGIDEQFF. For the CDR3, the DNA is TGTGCCAGTCACAGGGGTATCGATGAGCAGTTCTTC.

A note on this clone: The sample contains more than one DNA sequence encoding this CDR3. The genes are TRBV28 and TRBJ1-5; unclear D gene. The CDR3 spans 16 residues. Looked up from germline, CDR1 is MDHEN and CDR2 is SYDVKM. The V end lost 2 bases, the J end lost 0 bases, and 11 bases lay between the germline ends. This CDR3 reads CASSLGRRGSNQPQHF. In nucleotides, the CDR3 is TGTGCCAGCAGTTTAGGTCGACGGGGTAGCAATCAGCCCCAGCATTTT.

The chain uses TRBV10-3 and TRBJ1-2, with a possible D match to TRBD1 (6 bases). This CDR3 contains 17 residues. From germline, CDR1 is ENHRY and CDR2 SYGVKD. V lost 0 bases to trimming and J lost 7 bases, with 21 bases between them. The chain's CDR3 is CAISESSIPQGRSGYTF. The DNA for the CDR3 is TGTGCCATCAGTGAGTCGAGTATCCCCCAGGGGAGAAGTGGCTACACCTTC.

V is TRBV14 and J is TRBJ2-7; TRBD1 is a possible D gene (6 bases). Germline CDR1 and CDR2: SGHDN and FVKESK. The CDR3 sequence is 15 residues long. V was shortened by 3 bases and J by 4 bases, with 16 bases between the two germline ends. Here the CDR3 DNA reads TGTGCCAGCAGCCAGGGGGCAGCGCCTTTTTACGAGCAGTACTTC. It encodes CASSQGAAPFYEQYF.

DNA of the CDR3: TGTGCCTGGAACAGTCTTTTTGAGCAGTTCTTC. Protein: CAWNSLFEQFF. The chain joins TRBV30 to TRBJ2-1; D call uncertain. Germline CDR1 and CDR2: GTSNPN and SVGIG (reference sequence). The germline V and J ends were trimmed by 4 bases and 9 bases, with 10 bases remaining between them. CDR3 size: 11 residues.

CDR3 nucleotide sequence: TGTGCCAGCAGCTTAGCCGGCCAGGGGAGACAGCCCCAGCATTTT. Protein sequence: CASSLAGQGRQPQHF. The rearrangement links TRBV7-9 to TRBJ1-5; D possibly corresponds to TRBD1 (6 bases). Germline V gives CDR1 SEHNR, CDR2 FQNEAQ (reference sequence). V gave up 0 bases and J gave up 7 bases, with 13 bases separating them. The CDR3 runs 15 residues.

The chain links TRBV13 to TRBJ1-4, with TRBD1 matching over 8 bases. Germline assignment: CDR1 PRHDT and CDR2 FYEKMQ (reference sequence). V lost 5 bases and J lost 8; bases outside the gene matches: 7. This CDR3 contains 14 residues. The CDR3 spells CASSLSRTGEKLFF. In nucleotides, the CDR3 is TGTGCCAGCAGCCTGAGTCGGACAGGGGAAAAACTGTTTTTT.

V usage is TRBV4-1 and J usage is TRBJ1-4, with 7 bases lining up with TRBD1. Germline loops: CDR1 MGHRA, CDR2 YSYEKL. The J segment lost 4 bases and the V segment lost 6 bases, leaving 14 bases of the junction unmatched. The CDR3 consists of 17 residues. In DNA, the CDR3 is TGCGCCAGCAGGGCGATGGGACAGTACAGAAATAATGAAAAACTGTTTTTT. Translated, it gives CASRAMGQYRNNEKLFF.

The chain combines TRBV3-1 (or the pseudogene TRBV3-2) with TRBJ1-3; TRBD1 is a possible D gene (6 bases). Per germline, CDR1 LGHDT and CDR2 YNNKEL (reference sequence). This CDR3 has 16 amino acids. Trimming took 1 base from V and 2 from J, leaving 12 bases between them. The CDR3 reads CASSQGTAAAGNTIYF. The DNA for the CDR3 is TGTGCCAGCAGCCAAGGGACAGCCGCGGCTGGAAACACCATATATTTT.

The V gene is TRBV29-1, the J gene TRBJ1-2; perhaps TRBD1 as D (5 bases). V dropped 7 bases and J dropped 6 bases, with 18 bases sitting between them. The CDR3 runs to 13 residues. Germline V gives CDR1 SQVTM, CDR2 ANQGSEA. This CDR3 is CSGAGGYGDGYTF. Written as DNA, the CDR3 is TGCAGCGGTGCCGGGGGATACGGGGATGGCTACACCTTC.

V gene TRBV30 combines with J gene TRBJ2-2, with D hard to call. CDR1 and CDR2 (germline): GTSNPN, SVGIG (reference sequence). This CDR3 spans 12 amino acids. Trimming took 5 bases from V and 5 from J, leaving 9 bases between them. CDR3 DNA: TGTGCCTGGCCGTCCTTGACCGGGGAGCTGTTTTTT. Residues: CAWPSLTGELFF.

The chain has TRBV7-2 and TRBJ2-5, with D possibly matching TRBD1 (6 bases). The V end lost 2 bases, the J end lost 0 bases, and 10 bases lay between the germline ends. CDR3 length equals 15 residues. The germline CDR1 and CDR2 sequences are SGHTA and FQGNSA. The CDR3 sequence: CASSLTGSDQETQYF. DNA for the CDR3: TGTGCCAGCAGCTTAACAGGGAGTGACCAAGAGACCCAGTACTTC.

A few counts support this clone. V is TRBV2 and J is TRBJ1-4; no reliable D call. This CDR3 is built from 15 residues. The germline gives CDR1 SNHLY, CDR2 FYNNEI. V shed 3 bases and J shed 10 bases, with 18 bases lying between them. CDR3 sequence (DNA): TGTGCCAGCAGTGATTTAAGTCGGGTCTCGGGAAAACTGTTTTTT. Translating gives CASSDLSRVSGKLFF. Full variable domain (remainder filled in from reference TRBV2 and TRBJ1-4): EPEVTQTPSHQVTQMGQEVILRCVPISNHLYFYWYRQILGQKVEFLVSFYNNEISEKSEIFDDQFSVERPDGSNFTLKIRSTKLEDSAMYFCASSDLSRVSGKLFFGSGTQLSVL.

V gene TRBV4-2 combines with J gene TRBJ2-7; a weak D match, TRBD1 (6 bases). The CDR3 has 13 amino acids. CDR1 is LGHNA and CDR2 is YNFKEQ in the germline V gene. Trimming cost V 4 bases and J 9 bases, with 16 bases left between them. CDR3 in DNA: TGTGCCAGCAGCCGGGACACTGGGACCGGGCAGTACTTC. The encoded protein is CASSRDTGTGQYF.

The CDR3 bases are TGTGCCAGCAGCTCCCCCCCTTACCGGACAGGGGTTGTCTCAGAGACCCAGTACTTC. It encodes CASSSPPYRTGVVSETQYF. This chain joins TRBV7-6 and TRBJ2-5; 9 bases are shared with TRBD1. Germline CDR1 and CDR2: SGHVS and FNYEAQ. CDR3 length: 19 residues. V lost 4 bases, J lost 4 bases, and 19 bases stayed unmatched.

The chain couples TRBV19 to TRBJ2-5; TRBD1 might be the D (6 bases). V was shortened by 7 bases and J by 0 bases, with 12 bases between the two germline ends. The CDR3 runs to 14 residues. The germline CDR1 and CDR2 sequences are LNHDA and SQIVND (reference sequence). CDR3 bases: TGTGCCAGTATGCCGGGACAATACCAAGAGACCCAGTACTTC. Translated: CASMPGQYQETQYF.

CDR3 sequence reads: CASSLAAGTSPYGYTF. The DNA of the CDR3 is TGTGCCAGCAGCTTAGCGGCAGGTACCTCTCCTTATGGCTACACCTTC. The chain couples TRBV7-6 to TRBJ1-2; D not certain. With 0 bases removed from V and 5 bases from J, the gap between germline ends came to 16 bases. CDR1 is SGHVS, CDR2 FNYEAQ, per germline. There are 16 residues in the CDR3.

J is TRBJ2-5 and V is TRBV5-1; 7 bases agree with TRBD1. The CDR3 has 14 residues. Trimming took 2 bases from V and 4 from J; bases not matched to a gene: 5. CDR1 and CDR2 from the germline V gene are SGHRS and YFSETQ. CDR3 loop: CASSFRTGAETQYF. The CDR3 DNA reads TGCGCCAGCAGCTTCAGAACAGGGGCAGAGACCCAGTACTTC.

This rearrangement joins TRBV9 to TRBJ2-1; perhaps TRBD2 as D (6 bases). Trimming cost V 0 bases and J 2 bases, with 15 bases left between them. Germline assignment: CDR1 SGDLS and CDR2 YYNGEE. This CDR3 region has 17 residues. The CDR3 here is CASSVAALAGTYNEQFF. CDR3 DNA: TGTGCCAGCAGCGTAGCTGCTCTGGCGGGAACCTACAATGAGCAGTTCTTC.

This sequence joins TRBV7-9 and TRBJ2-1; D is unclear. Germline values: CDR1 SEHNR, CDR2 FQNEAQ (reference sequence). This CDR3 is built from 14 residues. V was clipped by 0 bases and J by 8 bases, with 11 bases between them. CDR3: CASSLAESYYEQFF. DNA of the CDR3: TGTGCCAGCAGCTTAGCGGAGAGCTATTATGAGCAGTTCTTC.

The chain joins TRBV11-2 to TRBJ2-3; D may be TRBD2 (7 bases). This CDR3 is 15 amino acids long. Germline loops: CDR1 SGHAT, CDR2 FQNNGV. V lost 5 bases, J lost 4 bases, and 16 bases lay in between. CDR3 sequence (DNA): TGTGCCAGCAGCCCGGGGGCTAGCGGTCCAGATACGCAGTATTTT. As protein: CASSPGASGPDTQYF.

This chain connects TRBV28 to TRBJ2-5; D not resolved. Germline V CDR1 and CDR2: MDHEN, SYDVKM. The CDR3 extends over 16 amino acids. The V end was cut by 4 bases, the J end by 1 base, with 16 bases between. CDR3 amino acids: CASSSFSSSIQETQYF. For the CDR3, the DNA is TGTGCCAGCAGTTCGTTTTCCAGTTCCATCCAAGAGACCCAGTACTTC.